This TCR beta chain came from a study of blood T cell repertoires in COVID-19. Across the whole study: Samples of COVID-19 (acute and convalescent) were obtained from the United States, Italy and Spain.

Trimming stripped 0 bases from V and 7 bases from J, with 10 bases between. There are 14 residues in the CDR3. Per the germline V gene, CDR1 is MNHNS and CDR2 is SASEGT. Method: immunoSEQ multiplex PCR; TCRdb's copy keeps in-frame clones and lacks some. The sample has tens of thousands of clones, about nine tenths seen once; the top ten hold about 2.1%. The sequence came from a man younger than 45 with acute or convalescent COVID-19. The chain links TRBV6-1 to TRBJ2-1, with D perhaps matching TRBD2 (5 bases). The source material was peripheral blood. CDR3 DNA: TGTGCCAGCAGTGAAGCGCTTCGGGGAAATGAGCAGTTCTTC. It yields the protein CASSEALRGNEQFF.